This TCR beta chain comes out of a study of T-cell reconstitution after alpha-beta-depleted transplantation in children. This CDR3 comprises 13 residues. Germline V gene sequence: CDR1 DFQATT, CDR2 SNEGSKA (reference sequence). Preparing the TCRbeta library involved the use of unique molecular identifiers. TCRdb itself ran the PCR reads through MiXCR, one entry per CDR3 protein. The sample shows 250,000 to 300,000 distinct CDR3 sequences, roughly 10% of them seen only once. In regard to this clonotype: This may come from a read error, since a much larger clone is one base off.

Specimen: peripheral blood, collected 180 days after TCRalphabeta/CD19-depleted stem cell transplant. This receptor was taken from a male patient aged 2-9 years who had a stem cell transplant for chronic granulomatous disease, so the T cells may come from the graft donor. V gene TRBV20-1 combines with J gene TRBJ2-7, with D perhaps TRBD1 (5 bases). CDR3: CSASKDTFHEQHF. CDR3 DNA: TGCAGTGCCAGCAAGGACACCTTCCACGAGCAGCACTTC.